These T cell receptor beta chains were read from a single sample in a study of T cell clusters in autoimmune cytopenias. TCRdb re-called the multiplex PCR reads, yielding one record per CDR3 amino acid sequence without DNA. The repertoire table contains a few thousand distinct CDR3 sequences. The material sequenced was peripheral blood. All receptors derive from a human donor with an autoimmune cytopenia or autoimmune hepatitis (not recorded which). Both conserved end residues are part of each CDR3. Not all rows give a size; the values are once, few, many and, for expanded clones, a class.

J: TRBJ1-5; V: TRBV5-1; size: medium-sized; CDR3: CASRQGDNQPQHF
J: TRBJ2-1; V: TRBV4-2; size: NA; CDR3: CASSPPPGRDSYNEQFF
J: TRBJ2-7; V: TRBV12-3/TRBV12-4; size: medium-sized; CDR3: CASSSNRVPYEQYF
J: TRBJ2-2; V: TRBV18; size: NA; CDR3: CASSGDRVRSTGELFF
J: TRBJ1-4; V: TRBV6-5; size: medium-sized; CDR3: CASSGGTYQEKLFF
J: TRBJ2-3; V: TRBV20-1; size: medium-sized; CDR3: CSGLAGGFSADTQYF
J: TRBJ2-5; V: TRBV7-2; size: medium-sized; CDR3: CASSSKGGETQYF
J: TRBJ2-7; V: TRBV5-1; size: NA; CDR3: CASRPTGTSGRGTYEQYF
J: TRBJ1-2; V: TRBV6-6; size: medium-sized; CDR3: CASSYGGDPTNYGYTF
J: TRBJ2-3; V: TRBV12-3/TRBV12-4; size: NA; CDR3: CASSRLQGQRTDTQYF
J: TRBJ1-3; V: TRBV13; size: NA; CDR3: CASSWGQSIGGNTIYF
J: TRBJ1-5; V: TRBV20-1; size: NA; CDR3: CSASRRTAHAGSNQPQHF
J: TRBJ1-1; V: TRBV6-5; size: medium-sized; CDR3: CASRPGPGPGNTEAFF
J: TRBJ1-1; V: TRBV11-2; size: NA; CDR3: CASSFRSTEAFF
J: TRBJ1-2; V: TRBV15; size: medium-sized; CDR3: CATRSRDRGSGYTF
J: TRBJ1-6; V: TRBV27; size: NA; CDR3: CATREGFNNSPLHF
J: TRBJ1-2; V: TRBV27; size: medium-sized; CDR3: CASSQQGYGYTF
J: TRBJ2-1; V: TRBV27; size: NA; CDR3: CASLPPGATHNEQFF
J: TRBJ2-3; V: TRBV20-1; size: medium-sized; CDR3: CSASILGVLGDTQYF
J: TRBJ1-1; V: TRBV18; size: NA; CDR3: CASSPSALVGGSAEAFF
J: TRBJ1-1; V: TRBV6-1; size: NA; CDR3: CASSGEQGVTEAFF
J: TRBJ2-7; V: TRBV6-1; size: medium-sized; CDR3: CASNFGRNILGHYEQYF
J: TRBJ2-1; V: TRBV5-1; size: NA; CDR3: CASSLVGSSYNEQFF
J: TRBJ1-4; V: TRBV29-1; size: medium-sized; CDR3: CSVGETGGYEKLFF
J: TRBJ2-5; V: TRBV6-5; size: medium-sized; CDR3: CASSYSRFQETQYF
J: TRBJ2-7; V: TRBV6-1; size: medium-sized; CDR3: CASRAGTGGYEQYF
J: TRBJ2-2; V: TRBV24-1; size: NA; CDR3: CATSAAGGFTGELFF
J: TRBJ2-1; V: TRBV5-1; size: NA; CDR3: CASSPEARAYNEQFF
J: TRBJ1-6; V: TRBV5-6; size: medium-sized; CDR3: CASSFGTENSPLHF
J: TRBJ1-2; V: TRBV10-3; size: NA; CDR3: CAISEPGQGVKGYTF
J: TRBJ2-5; V: TRBV18; size: NA; CDR3: CASSLTPGGHQETQYF
J: TRBJ1-2; V: TRBV6-5; size: medium-sized; CDR3: CASSTTRRRPGDYGYTF
J: TRBJ2-7; V: TRBV27; size: medium-sized; CDR3: CASSSWTGQPSEQYF
J: TRBJ1-5; V: TRBV18; size: NA; CDR3: CASSQDLGNQPQHF
J: TRBJ2-2; V: TRBV12-3/TRBV12-4; size: NA; CDR3: CASSLQAGASGELFF
J: TRBJ2-1; V: TRBV19; size: NA; CDR3: CASSGGGYNEQFF
J: TRBJ2-1; V: TRBV11-2; size: NA; CDR3: CASSLDGTSRPYNEQFF
J: TRBJ1-1; V: TRBV20-1; size: NA; CDR3: CSARDSQRNTEAFF
J: TRBJ1-5; V: TRBV12-3/TRBV12-4; size: NA; CDR3: CASSRGQSSNQPQHF
J: TRBJ2-1; V: TRBV20-1; size: medium-sized; CDR3: CSARAWDEQFF
J: TRBJ2-7; V: TRBV5-5; size: medium-sized; CDR3: CASSPDRAYEQYF
J: TRBJ1-6; V: TRBV5-4; size: NA; CDR3: CASSTYRGLGSPLQF
J: TRBJ1-2; V: TRBV30; size: medium-sized; CDR3: CAWSGDSGTGYTF
J: TRBJ2-1; V: TRBV11-1; size: medium-sized; CDR3: CASSIGRDLTYNEQFF
J: TRBJ2-1; V: TRBV20-1; size: medium-sized; CDR3: CSARVGQGAESFYNEQFF
J: TRBJ1-5; V: TRBV5-5; size: medium-sized; CDR3: CASGQNVNQPQHF
J: TRBJ1-4; V: TRBV20-1; size: NA; CDR3: CSATELRDRGEKLFF
J: TRBJ1-2; V: TRBV20-1; size: NA; CDR3: CSARPGTGSGYTF
J: TRBJ1-5; V: TRBV30; size: medium-sized; CDR3: CACQIQGGQPQHF
J: TRBJ1-1; V: TRBV6-1; size: NA; CDR3: CVSRGSGTGAWSTEAFF
J: TRBJ2-7; V: TRBV6-1; size: medium-sized; CDR3: CASSVGYEQYF
J: TRBJ2-3; V: TRBV5-1; size: NA; CDR3: CASSLGGQPSTDTQYF